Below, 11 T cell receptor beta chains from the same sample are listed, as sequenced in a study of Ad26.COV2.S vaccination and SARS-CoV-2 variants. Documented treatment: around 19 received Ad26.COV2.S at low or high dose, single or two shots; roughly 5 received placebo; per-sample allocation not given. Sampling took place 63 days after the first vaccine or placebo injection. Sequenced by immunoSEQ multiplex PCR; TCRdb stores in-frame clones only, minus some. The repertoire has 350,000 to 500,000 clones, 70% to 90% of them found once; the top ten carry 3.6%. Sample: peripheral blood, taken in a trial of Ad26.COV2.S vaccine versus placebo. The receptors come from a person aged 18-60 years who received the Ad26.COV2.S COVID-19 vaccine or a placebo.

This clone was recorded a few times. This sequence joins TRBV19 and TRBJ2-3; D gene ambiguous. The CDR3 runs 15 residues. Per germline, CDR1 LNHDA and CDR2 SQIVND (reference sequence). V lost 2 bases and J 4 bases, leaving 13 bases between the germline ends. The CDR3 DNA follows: TGTGCCAGTAGTATATACTCGGGTCTTGCAGATACGCAGTATTTT. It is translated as CASSIYSGLADTQYF. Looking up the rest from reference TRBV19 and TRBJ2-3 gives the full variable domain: DGGITQSPKYLFRKEGQNVTLSCEQNLNHDAMYWYRQDPGQGLRLIYYSQIVNDFQKGDIAEGYSVSREKKESFPLTVTSAQKNPTAFYLCASSIYSGLADTQYFGPGTRLTVL.

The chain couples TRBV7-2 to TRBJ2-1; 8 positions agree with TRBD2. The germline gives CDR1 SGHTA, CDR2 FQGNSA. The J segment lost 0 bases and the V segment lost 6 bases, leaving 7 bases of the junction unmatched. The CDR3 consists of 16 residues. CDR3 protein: CASRPSGPGSYNEQFF. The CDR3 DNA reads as TGTGCCAGCAGACCTAGCGGGCCCGGCTCCTACAATGAGCAGTTCTTC. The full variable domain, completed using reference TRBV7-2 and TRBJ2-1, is GAGVSQSPSNKVTEKGKDVELRCDPISGHTALYWYRQSLGQGLEFLIYFQGNSAPDKSGLPSDRFSAERTGGSVSTLTIQRTQQEDSAVYLCASRPSGPGSYNEQFFGPGTRLTVL.

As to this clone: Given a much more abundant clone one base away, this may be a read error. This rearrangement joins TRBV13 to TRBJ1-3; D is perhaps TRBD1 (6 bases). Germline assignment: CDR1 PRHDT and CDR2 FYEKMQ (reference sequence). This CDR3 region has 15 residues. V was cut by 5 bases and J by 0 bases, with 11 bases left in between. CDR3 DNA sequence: TGTGCCAGCAGCCCCCGGACAGTCTCTGGAAACACCATATATTTT. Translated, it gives CASSPRTVSGNTIYF.

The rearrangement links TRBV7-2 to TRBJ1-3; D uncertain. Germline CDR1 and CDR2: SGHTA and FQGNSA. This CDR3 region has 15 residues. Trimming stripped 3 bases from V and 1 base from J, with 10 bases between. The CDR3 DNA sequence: TGTGCCAGCAGCTTTACGCTGGGATCTGGAAACACCATATATTTT. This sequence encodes CASSFTLGSGNTIYF. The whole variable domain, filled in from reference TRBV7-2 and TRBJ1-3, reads GAGVSQSPSNKVTEKGKDVELRCDPISGHTALYWYRQSLGQGLEFLIYFQGNSAPDKSGLPSDRFSAERTGGSVSTLTIQRTQQEDSAVYLCASSFTLGSGNTIYFGEGSWLTVV.

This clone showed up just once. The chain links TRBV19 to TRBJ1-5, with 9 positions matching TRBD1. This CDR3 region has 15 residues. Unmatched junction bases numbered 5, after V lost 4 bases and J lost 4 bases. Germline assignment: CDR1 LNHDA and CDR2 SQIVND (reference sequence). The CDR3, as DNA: TGTGCCAGTAGTAGGGGACAGGGAGGGAATCAGCCCCAGCATTTT. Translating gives CASSRGQGGNQPQHF.

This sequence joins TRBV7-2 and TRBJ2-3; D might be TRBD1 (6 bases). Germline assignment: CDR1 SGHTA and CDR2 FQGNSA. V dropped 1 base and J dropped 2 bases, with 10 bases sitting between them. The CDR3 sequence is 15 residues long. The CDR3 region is CASSLVGGHTDTQYF. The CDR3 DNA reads TGTGCCAGCAGCTTAGTAGGGGGTCACACAGATACGCAGTATTTT.

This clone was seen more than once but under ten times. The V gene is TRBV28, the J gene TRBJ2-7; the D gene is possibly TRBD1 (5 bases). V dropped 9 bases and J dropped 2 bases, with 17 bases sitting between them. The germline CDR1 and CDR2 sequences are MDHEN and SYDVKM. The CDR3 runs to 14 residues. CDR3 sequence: CASYSGFRAYEQYF. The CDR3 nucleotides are TGTGCCAGTTACTCAGGGTTTAGGGCCTACGAGCAGTACTTC.

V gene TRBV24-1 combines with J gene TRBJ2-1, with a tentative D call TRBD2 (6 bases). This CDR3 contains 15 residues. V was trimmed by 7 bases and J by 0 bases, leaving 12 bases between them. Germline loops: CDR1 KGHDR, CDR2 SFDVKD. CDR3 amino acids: CATSPPGSSYNEQFF. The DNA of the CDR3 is TGTGCCACCAGCCCCCCCGGGAGCTCCTACAATGAGCAGTTCTTC.

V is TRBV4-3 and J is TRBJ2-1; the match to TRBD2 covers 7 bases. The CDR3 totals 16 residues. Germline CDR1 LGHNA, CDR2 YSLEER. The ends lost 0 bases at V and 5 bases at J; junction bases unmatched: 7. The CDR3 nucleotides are TGCGCCAGCAGCCAAGAGCGGGGGACTTTACACAATGAGCAGTTCTTC. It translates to CASSQERGTLHNEQFF.

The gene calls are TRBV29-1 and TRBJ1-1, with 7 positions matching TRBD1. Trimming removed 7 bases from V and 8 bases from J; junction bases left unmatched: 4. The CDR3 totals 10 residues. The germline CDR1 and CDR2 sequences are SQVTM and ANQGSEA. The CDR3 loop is CSAQGTEAFF. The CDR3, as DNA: TGCAGCGCACAGGGGACCGAAGCTTTCTTT.

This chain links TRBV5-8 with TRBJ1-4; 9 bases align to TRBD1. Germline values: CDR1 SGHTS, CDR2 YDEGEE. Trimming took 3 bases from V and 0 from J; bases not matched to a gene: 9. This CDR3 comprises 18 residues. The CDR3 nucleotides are TGTGCCAGCAGCTCCGGGACAGGGTCACTTGCAACTAATGAAAAACTGTTTTTT. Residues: CASSSGTGSLATNEKLFF.